The T cell receptor beta chain under discussion was sequenced for a study of identical twins. Each CDR3 protein is one row after TCRdb ran MiXCR on the 5' RACE reads. The sample holds roughly 290,000 distinct CDR3 sequences; 7.5% to 9.5% are singletons and the top ten take roughly 6.4%. The same sample was also used in a study of yellow fever vaccine responses in identical twins.

The sample taken for sequencing was CD8+ T cells sorted from blood. The sequence came from a woman aged 18-29 years in good health.

This chain's CDR3 is CASSEAGGPGEQYF. As DNA, the CDR3 is TGTGCCAGTAGTGAGGCGGGAGGGCCGGGCGAGCAGTACTTC. The chain recombines TRBV19 with TRBJ2-7, with 9 bases lining up with TRBD2. This CDR3 region has 14 residues. From germline, CDR1 is LNHDA and CDR2 SQIVND (reference sequence). With V trimmed by 5 bases and J by 6 bases, 8 bases remained unmatched.